The 8 T cell receptor beta chains listed next were all sequenced from one sample in a study of cytomegalovirus exposure and HLA in healthy donors. The PCR made use of 60 Vbeta and 13 Jbeta primers. Assay used: immunoSEQ multiplex PCR; TCRdb lists only in-frame clones, some missing. This repertoire shows about 120,000 clones, 75% to 90% found once; its top ten account for about 2.5%. Source material: PBMCs. The source of these receptors is a man between 25 and 39 years old in good health and CMV-seronegative.

The CDR3 coding sequence is TGTGCCAGCAGTGAAACAGGGAGAGGCTACACCTTC. Translated, it gives CASSETGRGYTF. The chain uses TRBV6-1 and TRBJ1-2; possible D gene TRBD1, 6 bases. V was shortened by 2 bases and J by 8 bases, with 9 bases between the two germline ends. CDR1 is MNHNS and CDR2 is SASEGT in the germline V gene. The length of the CDR3 is 12 residues.

V gene TRBV5-1 combines with J gene TRBJ2-3; 8 nucleotides agree with TRBD2. The CDR3 is 12 residues long. V lost 2 bases and J lost 14; bases outside the gene matches: 7. Germline V CDR1 and CDR2: SGHRS, YFSETQ. This CDR3 is CASSFSGIEGYF. The CDR3 DNA sequence: TGCGCCAGCAGCTTTAGCGGGATCGAGGGGTATTTT.

This clone has only one observation. The chain recombines TRBV18 with TRBJ2-7; 8 nucleotides align to TRBD2. CDR1 is KGHSH, CDR2 LQKENI, per germline. J lost 6 bases, V lost 0 bases, and 7 bases had no gene match. The CDR3 loop spans 15 amino acids. The chain's CDR3 is CASSPPFGRGGEQYF. CDR3 DNA sequence: TGTGCCAGCTCACCACCGTTCGGGAGGGGAGGCGAGCAGTACTTC. The whole variable domain, remainder taken from reference TRBV18 and TRBJ2-7, is NAGVMQNPRHLVRRRGQEARLRCSPMKGHSHVYWYRQLPEEGLKFMVYLQKENIIDESGMPKERFSAEFPKEGPSILRIQQVVRGDSAAYFCASSPPFGRGGEQYFGPGTRLTVT.

Remarks on this clone: One junction end does not reproduce the germline sequence, and a read error may be involved. The rearrangement links TRBV4-1 to TRBJ1-2; D call uncertain. This CDR3 region has 13 residues. Germline assignment: CDR1 MGHRA and CDR2 YSYEKL. Here the CDR3 DNA reads TGCGCCAGCAGCCAAGATGAGGGCCTAAGGGCTTCCTTC. Protein sequence: CASSQDEGLRASF.

The gene calls are TRBV18 and TRBJ2-7; D gene uncertain. This CDR3 spans 15 amino acids. Trimming cost V 2 bases and J 2 bases, with 13 bases left between them. Germline V CDR1 and CDR2: KGHSH, LQKENI. CDR3 sequence: CASSPGARSTYEQYF. CDR3 nucleotide sequence: TGTGCCAGCTCACCAGGAGCGCGGAGCACCTACGAGCAGTACTTC.

J is TRBJ1-4 and V is TRBV6-1; no definite D call. V shed 4 bases and J shed 5 bases, with 14 bases lying between them. The germline V gene encodes CDR1 MNHNS and CDR2 SASEGT. The CDR3 extends over 15 amino acids. CDR3 coding DNA: TGTGCCAGCAGTGCCGACCGCGCGGGGAATGAAAAACTGTTTTTT. Translating it yields CASSADRAGNEKLFF.

This clone was seen once. The J gene is TRBJ1-2, the V gene TRBV6-1; 11 bases map to TRBD1. The germline V gene encodes CDR1 MNHNS and CDR2 SASEGT. Trimming at V came to 4 bases and at J to 6 bases, leaving 7 bases not matched to a gene. This CDR3 contains 15 residues. The CDR3 sequence is CASSAGQGAQDGYTF. The DNA for the CDR3 is TGTGCCAGCAGTGCCGGACAGGGGGCGCAAGATGGCTACACCTTC.

The chain carries TRBV7-9 and TRBJ1-1; 8 nucleotides line up with TRBD1. With 5 bases clipped from V and 4 bases from J, the junction kept 6 bases outside the gene matches. The CDR3 sequence is 14 residues long. The germline V gene encodes CDR1 SEHNR and CDR2 FQNEAQ (reference sequence). In DNA form, the CDR3 reads TGTGCCAGCAGCAACCCCACAGGGGGCACTGAAGCTTTCTTT. Translation: CASSNPTGGTEAFF.